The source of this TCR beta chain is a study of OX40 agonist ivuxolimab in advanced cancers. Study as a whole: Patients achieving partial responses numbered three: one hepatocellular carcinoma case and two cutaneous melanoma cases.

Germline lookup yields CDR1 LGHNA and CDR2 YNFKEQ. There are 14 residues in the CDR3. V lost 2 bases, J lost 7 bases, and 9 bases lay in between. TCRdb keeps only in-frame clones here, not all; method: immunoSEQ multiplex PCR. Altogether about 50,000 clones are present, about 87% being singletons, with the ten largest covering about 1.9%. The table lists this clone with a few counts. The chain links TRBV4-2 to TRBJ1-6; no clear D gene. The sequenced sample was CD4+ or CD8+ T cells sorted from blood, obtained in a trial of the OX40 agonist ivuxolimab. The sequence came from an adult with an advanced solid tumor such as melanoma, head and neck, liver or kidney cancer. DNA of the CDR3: TGTGCCAGCAGCCAACAAAACGGGAATTCACCCCTCCACTTT. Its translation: CASSQQNGNSPLHF.